The rows below give T cell receptor beta chains drawn from one sample of a study of cytomegalovirus exposure and HLA in healthy donors. The table came from immunoSEQ multiplex PCR; TCRdb's copy has only in-frame clones and leaves some out. This repertoire shows 150,000 to 200,000 clones, about four fifths found once; its top ten account for 1.5% to 2%. Source material: PBMCs. These receptors all come from a woman aged 45-65 years in good health and CMV-seronegative. Both conserved end residues are part of each CDR3. D genes are given only for firm matches. Part of the rows lack a size; the others show once, few, many or a class for expanded clones.

v_gene	j_gene	abundance	d_gene	CDR3aa	CDR3nt
TRBV18	TRBJ1-1	.	TRBD1	CASSYRDRQGTEAFF	TGTGCCAGCTCCTACCGGGACAGGCAGGGCACTGAAGCTTTCTTT
TRBV7-9	TRBJ2-7	.	TRBD2	CASSSHGGGDPKRHF	TGTGCCAGCAGTTCCCACGGCGGGGGTGACCCTAAACGCCACTTC
TRBV5-5	TRBJ1-2	.	.	CASSLVGGNYGYTF	TGTGCCAGCAGCTTGGTGGGCGGGAACTATGGCTACACCTTC
TRBV7-8	TRBJ2-7	few	.	CASGYGLRYEQYF	TGTGCCAGCGGGTACGGACTTCGATACGAGCAGTACTTC
TRBV9	TRBJ2-7	.	TRBD2	CASSVGSGITYEQYF	TGTGCCAGCAGCGTAGGAAGCGGGATTACCTACGAGCAGTACTTC
TRBV7-8	TRBJ1-4	few	TRBD1	CASSRNPGQLNEKLFF	TGTGCCAGCAGCCGGAACCCGGGACAGCTAAATGAAAAACTGTTTTTT
TRBV28	TRBJ2-1	.	TRBD1	CASSHPGQGSDEQFF	TGTGCCAGCAGCCACCCGGGACAGGGATCCGATGAGCAGTTCTTC
TRBV6-1	TRBJ2-6	.	TRBD1	CASSVGTGGLTGANVLTF	TGTGCCAGCAGTGTGGGGACAGGGGGCCTCACTGGGGCCAACGTCCTGACTTTC
TRBV27	TRBJ1-1	few	.	CASSLGHRNTEAFF	TGTGCCAGCAGTTTAGGACACCGGAACACTGAAGCTTTCTTT
TRBV19	TRBJ2-7	.	TRBD1	CASSASQTGPAWQYF	TGTGCCAGTAGTGCATCACAGACAGGGCCTGCCTGGCAGTACTTC
TRBV5-4	TRBJ1-1	few	TRBD1	CASSSGQRNTEAFF	TGTGCCAGCAGTTCGGGACAGAGGAACACTGAAGCTTTCTTT
TRBV5-6	TRBJ2-7	.	TRBD2	CASSFGLAGGSEQYF	TGTGCCAGCAGCTTTGGGCTAGCGGGGGGATCCGAGCAGTACTTC